The clone carrying this TCR beta chain was counted between two and nine times. Seattle enrolled patients during active infection and tracked them longitudinally. This specimen belongs to a study of blood T cell repertoires in COVID-19. Study in general: Both acute and convalescent COVID-19 samples were obtained from the United States, Italy and Spain. Sources were T cells, B-cell-depleted T cells, or PBMCs; the material itself was cDNA or gDNA.

In the source study's methods: The authors estimated nucleated cell counts from reference gene primer amplification. The protocol was immunoSEQ multiplex PCR, while the TCRdb copy is restricted to in-frame clones and leaves out a portion. V and J calls plus clone size are reproduced from that table; the DNA served to infer D and trimming. The repertoire holds 100,000 to 150,000 clones, about 81% seen once, with approximately 18% in the top ten. V was clipped by 5 bases and J by 0 bases, with 10 bases between them. This CDR3 is built from 15 residues. Germline loops: CDR1 LNHDA, CDR2 SQIVND (reference sequence).

Sequencing used peripheral blood. This clonotype was sampled from a young man with COVID-19, enrolled during active disease. This chain joins TRBV19 and TRBJ2-2; D perhaps matches TRBD1 (6 bases). DNA for the CDR3: TGTGCCAGTAGTCACAGGGATTCGAACACCGGGGAGCTGTTTTTT. This codes for CASSHRDSNTGELFF.